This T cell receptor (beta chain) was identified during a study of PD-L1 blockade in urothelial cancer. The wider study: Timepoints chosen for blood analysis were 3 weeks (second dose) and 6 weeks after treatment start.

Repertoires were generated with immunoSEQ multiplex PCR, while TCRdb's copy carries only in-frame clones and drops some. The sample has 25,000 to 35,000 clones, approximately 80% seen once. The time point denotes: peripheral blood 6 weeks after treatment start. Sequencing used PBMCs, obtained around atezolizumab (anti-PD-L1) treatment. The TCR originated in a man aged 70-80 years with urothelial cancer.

This chain's CDR3 is CASGTTPGYEQYF. The CDR3 DNA reads TGTGCCAGCGGCACTACTCCCGGCTACGAGCAGTACTTC. The chain uses TRBV28 and TRBJ2-7; D unresolved. The V end lost 8 bases, the J end lost 3 bases, and 14 bases lay between the germline ends. The CDR3 has 13 residues. Looked up from germline, CDR1 is MDHEN and CDR2 is SYDVKM.